Described below is a single T cell receptor (beta chain) sequence and its context. Its cognate antigen is unknown. Germline V gene sequence: CDR1 SGHRS, CDR2 YFSETQ. This CDR3 is built from 15 residues. V was cut by 4 bases and J by 6 bases, with 19 bases left in between. This specimen comes from a study of brain metastases from non-small cell lung cancer. Only in-frame clones appear in the TCRdb table, and some are missing; sequencing was by immunoSEQ multiplex PCR. The sample holds a few thousand clones, around nine tenths seen once. Study outcomes and limitations: Paired brain metastases and primary tumors largely shared TCR repertoires.

The sequenced material came from primary lung tumor tissue. This rearrangement joins TRBV5-1 to TRBJ2-5, with D maybe TRBD1 (6 bases). This clonotype was sampled from a donor at least 40 years old with non-small cell lung cancer. The CDR3 here is CASSLEPGQQKTQYF. Written as DNA, the CDR3 is TGCGCCAGCAGCCTCGAACCCGGACAGCAGAAGACCCAGTACTTC.